Listed below are T cell receptor beta chains from one sample, sequenced in a study of cytomegalovirus exposure and HLA in healthy donors. Generated by immunoSEQ multiplex PCR, the TCRdb table keeps only in-frame clones and is missing some. The table lists 90,000 to 150,000 clones, roughly four fifths of them singletons. What was sequenced was PBMCs. The receptor source for this set is a woman aged 30 to 39 in good health and CMV-seropositive. Each CDR3 is given with its conserved first and last residue. Each record gives: CDR3 length, D gene, J gene, V gene, clone size, CDR3 protein, CDR3 DNA. A D gene is named only where the DNA matches it firmly. Clone size is stated in some rows and not others, as once, few, many or a class when expanded.

16 | - | TRBJ2-2 | TRBV13 | - | CASSFRGGMDTGELFF | TGTGCCAGCAGCTTTAGGGGTGGTATGGACACCGGGGAGCTGTTTTTT
14 | TRBD2 | TRBJ2-5 | TRBV2 | - | CASSESGGLGTQYF | TGTGCCAGCAGTGAAAGCGGGGGCCTGGGGACCCAGTACTTC
12 | TRBD2 | TRBJ2-3 | TRBV6-1 | - | CASNGGGDTQYF | TGTGCCAGCAATGGGGGAGGGGATACGCAGTATTTT
12 | - | TRBJ2-7 | TRBV19 | - | CASSAYSYEQYF | TGTGCCAGTAGTGCCTACTCCTACGAGCAGTACTTC
14 | TRBD1 | TRBJ2-3 | TRBV29-1 | - | CSASPTGAGFMQYF | TGCAGCGCTAGCCCGACAGGGGCCGGATTTATGCAGTATTTT
14 | - | TRBJ1-2 | TRBV5-1 | - | CASSLLAANYGYTF | TGCGCCAGCAGCTTGTTGGCAGCTAACTATGGCTACACCTTC
11 | - | TRBJ1-2 | TRBV6-5 | once | CASSLPRGYTF | TGTGCCAGCAGCCTCCCCCGTGGCTACACCTTC
14 | - | TRBJ2-2 | TRBV6-1 | - | CASSEILEAGELFF | TGTGCCAGCAGTGAAATTTTGGAGGCCGGGGAGCTGTTTTTT
16 | TRBD2 | TRBJ2-3 | TRBV7-6 | - | CASSHRLAGGIDTQYF | TGTGCCAGCAGCCATAGACTAGCGGGGGGCATAGATACGCAGTATTTT
16 | - | TRBJ2-4 | TRBV19 | - | CASSIGQGWGQNIQYF | TGTGCCAGTAGTATAGGGCAGGGTTGGGGGCAAAACATTCAGTACTTC
15 | - | TRBJ2-3 | TRBV28 | - | CASSLNSLITDTQYF | TGTGCCAGCAGTTTAAACAGCTTGATCACAGATACGCAGTATTTT
17 | - | TRBJ1-4 | TRBV11-2 | - | CASSRWGAGATNEKLFF | TGTGCCAGCAGCCGATGGGGGGCGGGGGCAACTAATGAAAAACTGTTTTTT
16 | TRBD2 | TRBJ2-5 | TRBV4-3 | - | CASSQEGTSGGETQYF | TGCGCCAGCAGCCAAGAAGGGACTAGCGGGGGAGAGACCCAGTACTTC
14 | TRBD1 | TRBJ1-2 | TRBV9 | once | CASSGGTGSYGYTF | TGTGCCAGCAGCGGAGGGACAGGGAGTTATGGCTACACCTTC
13 | TRBD2 | TRBJ2-1 | TRBV7-3 | - | CASSSTTSGTQFF | TGTGCCAGCAGCTCAACTACTAGCGGGACCCAGTTCTTC
13 | TRBD1 | TRBJ2-2 | TRBV7-2 | - | CASSPNRGGELFF | TGTGCCAGCAGCCCGAACAGGGGCGGGGAGCTGTTTTTT
14 | TRBD1 | TRBJ1-1 | TRBV7-9 | - | CASSPGQVGTEAFF | TGTGCCAGCAGCCCGGGACAGGTTGGCACTGAAGCTTTCTTT
14 | TRBD1 | TRBJ1-2 | TRBV27 | - | CATREDRGIGGYTF | TGTGCCACCCGCGAGGACAGGGGTATAGGTGGCTACACCTTC
14 | - | TRBJ2-5 | TRBV6-1 | - | CASSDWGVGETQYF | TGTGCCAGCAGTGACTGGGGGGTGGGAGAGACCCAGTACTTC
18 | TRBD1 | TRBJ2-6 | TRBV5-8 | - | CASTPWDRLLSGANVLTF | TGTGCCAGCACCCCCTGGGACAGGTTGCTATCTGGGGCCAACGTCCTGACTTTC
12 | - | TRBJ1-1 | TRBV2 | - | CASSLGDTEAFF | TGTGCCAGCAGCCTCGGGGACACTGAAGCTTTCTTT
15 | TRBD2 | TRBJ2-5 | TRBV4-1 | - | CASSQDTSGQETQYF | TGCGCCAGCAGCCAGGATACTAGCGGCCAAGAGACCCAGTACTTC
15 | - | TRBJ2-6 | TRBV28 | - | CASRSTGSGANVLTF | TGTGCCAGCAGATCTACAGGTTCTGGGGCCAACGTCCTGACTTTC
12 | - | TRBJ1-1 | TRBV6-5 | - | CASSYSGREAFF | TGTGCCAGCAGTTACTCCGGGAGGGAAGCTTTCTTT
12 | - | TRBJ2-3 | TRBV7-9 | - | CASSAGAGTQYF | TGTGCCAGCAGCGCAGGAGCGGGTACGCAGTATTTT
13 | - | TRBJ2-7 | TRBV2 | - | CASDNRVGYEQYF | TGTGCCAGCGATAACAGGGTGGGCTACGAGCAGTACTTC
15 | - | TRBJ1-6 | TRBV15 | - | CATSRGEGYNSPLHF | TGTGCCACCAGCAGAGGGGAGGGATATAATTCACCCCTCCACTTT
16 | TRBD2 | TRBJ2-3 | TRBV28 | - | CASSLIGGARTDTQYF | TGTGCCAGCAGTTTAATCGGGGGGGCACGCACAGATACGCAGTATTTT
15 | TRBD1 | TRBJ2-1 | TRBV7-2 | - | CASTKPGQGSNEQFF | TGTGCCAGCACCAAACCGGGACAGGGGTCCAATGAGCAGTTCTTC
15 | - | TRBJ2-3 | TRBV4-3 | - | CASSQDRVRADTQYF | TGCGCCAGCAGCCAAGACCGCGTGAGGGCAGATACGCAGTATTTT
18 | - | TRBJ2-6 | TRBV27 | - | CASSQLPGVSSGANVLTF | TGTGCCAGCAGCCAACTCCCAGGGGTCAGCTCTGGGGCCAACGTCCTGACTTTC
17 | TRBD2 | TRBJ2-1 | TRBV7-6 | few | CASSLGLAGSKDNEQFF | TGTGCCAGCAGCTTAGGACTAGCGGGGAGCAAAGACAATGAGCAGTTCTTC
15 | - | TRBJ2-1 | TRBV5-1 | - | CASSGGGSSYNEQFF | TGCGCCAGCAGCGGGGGGGGCAGCTCCTACAATGAGCAGTTCTTC
15 | TRBD2 | TRBJ2-3 | TRBV18 | - | CASSLLASQADTQYF | TGTGCCAGCTCCCTACTAGCGAGCCAGGCAGATACGCAGTATTTT
13 | - | TRBJ1-1 | TRBV6-1 | - | CASTAVLDTEAFF | TGTGCCAGCACCGCGGTGCTGGACACTGAAGCTTTCTTT
17 | - | TRBJ2-2 | TRBV4-3 | - | CASSQDPPQRGTGELFF | TGCGCCAGCAGCCAAGATCCTCCCCAGCGTGGGACCGGGGAGCTGTTTTTT
15 | TRBD2 | TRBJ2-3 | TRBV7-2 | - | CASSSSGGETDTQYF | TGTGCCAGCAGCAGTAGCGGGGGGGAGACAGATACGCAGTATTTT
14 | TRBD1 | TRBJ2-7 | TRBV18 | - | CASSEGQVSYEQYF | TGTGCCAGCTCAGAGGGACAGGTCTCCTACGAGCAGTACTTC
13 | - | TRBJ2-7 | TRBV6-5 | once | CASSLAQDYEQYF | TGTGCCAGCAGTTTGGCCCAAGACTACGAGCAGTACTTC
14 | - | TRBJ2-1 | TRBV6-5 | once | CASSYSPRGTEQFF | TGTGCCAGCAGTTACTCTCCAAGGGGGACTGAGCAGTTCTTC
12 | TRBD1 | TRBJ1-1 | TRBV7-2 | - | CASSMDRAEAFF | TGTGCCAGCAGCATGGACAGGGCGGAAGCTTTCTTT
15 | - | TRBJ1-5 | TRBV6-6 | - | CASSQGLTPTQPQHF | TGTGCCAGCAGTCAGGGACTTACACCCACTCAGCCCCAGCATTTT